This is a list of T cell receptor beta chains from one sample in a study of cytomegalovirus exposure and HLA in healthy donors. Some clones are missing from TCRdb's copy, which holds only in-frame ones; the method was immunoSEQ multiplex PCR. Of 100,000 to 150,000 clones detected, 17% appear once; the ten largest clones hold roughly 3%. Material for sequencing was PBMCs. These receptors were collected from a female donor in good health and CMV-seropositive. Each CDR3 is given with its conserved first and last residue. A D gene is named only where the DNA matches it firmly. Clone size is stated in some rows and not others, as once, few, many or a class when expanded.

clone_size	j_call	v_call	d_call	cdr3_nt	cdr3_aa
.	TRBJ2-3	TRBV9	.	TGTGCCAGCAGTGGGCACGGCGCAGATACGCAGTATTTT	CASSGHGADTQYF
.	TRBJ2-5	TRBV2	.	TGTGCCAGCAATCAGGGGCAGGGGGAGACCCAGTACTTC	CASNQGQGETQYF
few	TRBJ2-7	TRBV4-2	TRBD1	TGTGCCAGCAGCCAAAGCCGACAGGGCTCAACCTACGAGCAGTACTTC	CASSQSRQGSTYEQYF
.	TRBJ2-1	TRBV5-1	.	TGCGCCAGCAAACGGGAGATCTCGAACAATGAGCAGTTCTTC	CASKREISNNEQFF
.	TRBJ1-2	TRBV9	TRBD1	TGTGCCAGCAGCATGAGGACAGGGAGGGGGCTAACTACGACCTTC	CASSMRTGRGLTTTF
few	TRBJ2-1	TRBV7-9	TRBD1	TGTGCCAGCAGCTTATCAGGGGGCTCCTACAATGAGCAGTTCTTC	CASSLSGGSYNEQFF
.	TRBJ1-1	TRBV27	.	TGTGCCAGCAGTTTATCGACGGCGGGGTTCACTGAAGCTTTCTTT	CASSLSTAGFTEAFF
few	TRBJ1-1	TRBV4-1	.	TGCGCCAGCAGCCCCAGACAGGTCCTGGGCACTGAAGCTTTCTTT	CASSPRQVLGTEAFF
.	TRBJ2-7	TRBV5-1	TRBD1	TGCGCCAGCAGCTTGGCCGGGACAGTCCTCTCCTACGAGCAGTACTTC	CASSLAGTVLSYEQYF
few	TRBJ1-1	TRBV15	.	TGTGCCACCAGCAGAAACAGGGACCCTGAAGCTTTCTTT	CATSRNRDPEAFF
.	TRBJ2-7	TRBV10-1	TRBD2	TGCGCCAGCAGTCCTCTAGCGGGGACCTACGAGCAGTACTTC	CASSPLAGTYEQYF
.	TRBJ1-1	TRBV18	TRBD1	TGTGCCAGCTCACCACGGACAGGGGTGAACACTGAAGCTTTCTTT	CASSPRTGVNTEAFF
.	TRBJ2-7	TRBV28	TRBD1	TGTGCCAGCAGCTCCGGGGACAGCGAGCAGTACTTC	CASSSGDSEQYF
.	TRBJ1-5	TRBV6-1	TRBD1	TGTGCCAGCAGGGACAGGGGATCGCCCCAGCATTTT	CASRDRGSPQHF
.	TRBJ2-7	TRBV2	.	TGTGCCAGCAGTGAATCGGGAGAGCAGTACTTC	CASSESGEQYF
few	TRBJ1-5	TRBV7-6	TRBD1	TGTGCCAGCAGCTTAGAGGGGGCGCGCAATCAGCCCCAGCATTTT	CASSLEGARNQPQHF
few	TRBJ2-7	TRBV9	TRBD1	TGTGCCAGCAGCGCGGGACAGATCTCCTACGAGCAGTACTTC	CASSAGQISYEQYF
few	TRBJ2-5	TRBV6-5	TRBD2	TGTGCCAGCAGTTACATCGGGGGGGAGACCCAGTACTTC	CASSYIGGETQYF
few	TRBJ2-7	TRBV10-3	TRBD1	TGTGCCGTTAAGGAGGGACAGGGTGTCCTCGAGCAGTACTTC	CAVKEGQGVLEQYF
few	TRBJ2-1	TRBV6-6	TRBD2	TGTGCCAGCAGCTTACGGGGGGGCCTCAATGAGCAGTTCTTC	CASSLRGGLNEQFF
.	TRBJ2-7	TRBV28	TRBD1	TGTGCCAGCAGTTTATCCTCCGGGACAGGGGCCTACGAGCAGTACTTC	CASSLSSGTGAYEQYF